This TCR beta chain appears in the sequencing data of a study of a mutant IDH1 vaccine in newly diagnosed glioma. Time point denoted: week 35, safety follow-up. Each dose of the vaccine consisted of 300 ug of mutant IDH1 20-mer peptide, with topical imiquimod. Germline CDR1 SQVTM, CDR2 ANQGSEA. The CDR3 is made up of 14 amino acids. V shed 7 bases and J 1 base; nucleotides not matched to a gene: 5. Only in-frame clones appear in the TCRdb table, and some are missing; sequencing was by immunoSEQ multiplex PCR. The profile shows approximately 61,000 clones, about four fifths of them singletons. On this clone: What it recognizes is unknown.

Sequencing was performed on PBMCs, taken from a glioma patient whose treatment included an IDH1 peptide vaccine. This receptor was identified in a man aged 35-49 years with glioma. The chain uses TRBV29-1 and TRBJ2-3; TRBD2 matches 10 bases. The CDR3 DNA reads TGCAGCGGATTAGCGGGGGGACGCACAGATACGCAGTATTTT. Its translation: CSGLAGGRTDTQYF.